This T cell receptor (beta chain) was recovered during a study of shared clonotypes between healthy human individuals. Each replicate PCR on the sorted subsets used roughly 200 ng DNA (approximately 33,000 T cell genomes). This table comes from immunoSEQ multiplex PCR, and its TCRdb copy is limited to in-frame clones, with some not included. The sample consists of 1.6 million or so clones, 98% of them appearing once. Notes on the study in general: Some clonotypes were shared by all four sorted-subset donors, while others were not shared. The non-shared ones had lower generation probabilities than the shared ones. Estimated richness was generally greater in naive than memory subsets. When naive CD4 clonotypes were compared across several donors, about 4.8% were shared.

A note on this clone: The antigen remains unidentified.

The clonotype comes from a young man in good health. Material: naive CD4+ T cells sorted from blood. The subset here: CD45RA+ positively selected.

The DNA for the CDR3 is TGTGCCAGCAGCTTAACCCAGCCCAAGTACGAGCAGTACTTC. It yields the protein CASSLTQPKYEQYF. This chain uses TRBV7-9 with TRBJ2-7, with D unresolved. Germline CDR1 is SEHNR and CDR2 is FQNEAQ (reference sequence). The CDR3 spans 14 residues. V lost 2 bases and J 4 bases, leaving 12 bases between the germline ends. The full variable domain, its missing parts supplied by reference TRBV7-9 and TRBJ2-7, is DTGVSQNPRHKITKRGQNVTFRCDPISEHNRLYWYRQTLGQGPEFLTYFQNEAQLEKSRLLSDRFSAERPKGSFSTLEIQRTEQGDSAMYLCASSLTQPKYEQYFGPGTRLTVT.